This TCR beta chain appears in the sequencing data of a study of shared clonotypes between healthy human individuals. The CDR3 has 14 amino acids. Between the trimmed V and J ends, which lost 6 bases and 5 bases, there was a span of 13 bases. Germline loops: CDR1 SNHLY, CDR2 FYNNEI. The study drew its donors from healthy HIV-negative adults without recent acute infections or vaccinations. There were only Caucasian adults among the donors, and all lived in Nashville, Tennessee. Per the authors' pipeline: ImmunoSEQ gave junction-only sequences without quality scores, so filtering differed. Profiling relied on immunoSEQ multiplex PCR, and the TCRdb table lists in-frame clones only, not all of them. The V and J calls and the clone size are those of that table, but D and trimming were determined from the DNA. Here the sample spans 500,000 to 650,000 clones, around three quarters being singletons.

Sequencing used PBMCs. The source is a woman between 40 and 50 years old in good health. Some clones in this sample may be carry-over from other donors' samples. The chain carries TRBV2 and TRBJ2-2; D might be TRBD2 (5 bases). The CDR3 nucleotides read TGTGCCAGCAGGATTCTCTCGGGAACCGGGGAGCTGTTTTTT. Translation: CASRILSGTGELFF.